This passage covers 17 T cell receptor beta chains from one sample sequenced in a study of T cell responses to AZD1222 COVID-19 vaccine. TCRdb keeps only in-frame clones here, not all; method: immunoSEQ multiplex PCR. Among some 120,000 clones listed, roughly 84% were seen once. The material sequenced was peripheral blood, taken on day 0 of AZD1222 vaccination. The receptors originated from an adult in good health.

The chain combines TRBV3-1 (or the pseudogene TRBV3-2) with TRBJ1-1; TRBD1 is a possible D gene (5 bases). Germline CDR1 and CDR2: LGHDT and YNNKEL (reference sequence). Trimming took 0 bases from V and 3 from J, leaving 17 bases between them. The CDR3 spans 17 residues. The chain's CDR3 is CASSQELGNRLYTEAFF. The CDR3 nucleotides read TGTGCCAGCAGCCAAGAATTGGGGAACAGGCTGTACACTGAAGCTTTCTTT.

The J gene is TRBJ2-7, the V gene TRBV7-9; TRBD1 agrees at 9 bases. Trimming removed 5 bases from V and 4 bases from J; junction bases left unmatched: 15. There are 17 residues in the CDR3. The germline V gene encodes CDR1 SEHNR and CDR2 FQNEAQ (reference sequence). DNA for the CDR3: TGTGCCAGCAGCCCGGGACAGGGAAGGCCGGACGGTTACGAGCAGTACTTC. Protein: CASSPGQGRPDGYEQYF. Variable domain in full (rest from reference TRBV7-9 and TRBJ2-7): DTGVSQNPRHKITKRGQNVTFRCDPISEHNRLYWYRQTLGQGPEFLTYFQNEAQLEKSRLLSDRFSAERPKGSFSTLEIQRTEQGDSAMYLCASSPGQGRPDGYEQYFGPGTRLTVT.

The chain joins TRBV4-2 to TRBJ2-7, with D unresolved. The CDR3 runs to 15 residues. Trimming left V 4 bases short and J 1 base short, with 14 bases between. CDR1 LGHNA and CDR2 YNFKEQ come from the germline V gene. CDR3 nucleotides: TGTGCCAGCAGCCCTACGCTAGGGATATCCTACGAGCAGTACTTC. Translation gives CASSPTLGISYEQYF.

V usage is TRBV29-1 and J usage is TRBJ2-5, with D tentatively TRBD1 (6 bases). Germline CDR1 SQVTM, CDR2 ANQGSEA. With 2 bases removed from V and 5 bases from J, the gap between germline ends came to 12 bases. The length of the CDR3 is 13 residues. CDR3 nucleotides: TGCAGCGTTGAAACCACAGGGTGGGAGACCCAGTACTTC. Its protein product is CSVETTGWETQYF.

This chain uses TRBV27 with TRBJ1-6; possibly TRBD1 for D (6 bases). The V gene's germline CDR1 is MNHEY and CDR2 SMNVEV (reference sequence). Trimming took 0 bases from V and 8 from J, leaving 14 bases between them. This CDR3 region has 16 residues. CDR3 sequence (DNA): TGTGCCAGCAGTTTATCGGTCACAGGGCAAGATTCACCCCTCCACTTT. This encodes CASSLSVTGQDSPLHF.

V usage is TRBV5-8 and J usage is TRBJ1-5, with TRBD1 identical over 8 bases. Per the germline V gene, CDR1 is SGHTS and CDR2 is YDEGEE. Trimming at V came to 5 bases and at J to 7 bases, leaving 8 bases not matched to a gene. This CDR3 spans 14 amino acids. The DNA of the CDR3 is TGTGCCAGCAGTTTACAGGGGGGTGGCCAGCCCCAGCATTTT. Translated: CASSLQGGGQPQHF.

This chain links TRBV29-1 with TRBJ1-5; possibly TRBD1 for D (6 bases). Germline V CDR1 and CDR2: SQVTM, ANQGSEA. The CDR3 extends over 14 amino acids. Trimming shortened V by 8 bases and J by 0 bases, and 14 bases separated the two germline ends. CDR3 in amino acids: CSSGGAFSNQPQHF. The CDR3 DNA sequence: TGCAGCTCGGGGGGGGCCTTTAGCAATCAGCCCCAGCATTTT.

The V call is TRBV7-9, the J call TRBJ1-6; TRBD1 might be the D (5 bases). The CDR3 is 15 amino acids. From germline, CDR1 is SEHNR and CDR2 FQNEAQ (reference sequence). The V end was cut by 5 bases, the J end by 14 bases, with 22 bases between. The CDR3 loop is CASSPPGGDGHTLHF. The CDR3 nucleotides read TGTGCCAGCAGCCCCCCCGGGGGGGACGGACATACCCTCCACTTT.

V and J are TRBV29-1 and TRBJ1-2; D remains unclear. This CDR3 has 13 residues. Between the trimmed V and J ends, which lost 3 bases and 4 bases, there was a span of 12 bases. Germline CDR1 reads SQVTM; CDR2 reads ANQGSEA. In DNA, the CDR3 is TGCAGCGTTGAGTCGGGCGGCGGCTATGGCTACACCTTC. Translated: CSVESGGGYGYTF.

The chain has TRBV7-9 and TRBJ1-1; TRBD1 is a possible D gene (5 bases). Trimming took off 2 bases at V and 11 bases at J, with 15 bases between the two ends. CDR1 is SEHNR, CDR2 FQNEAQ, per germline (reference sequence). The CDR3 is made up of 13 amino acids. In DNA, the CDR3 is TGTGCCAGCAGCTTATTAGACAGCGGCACCGCTTTCTTT. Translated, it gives CASSLLDSGTAFF.

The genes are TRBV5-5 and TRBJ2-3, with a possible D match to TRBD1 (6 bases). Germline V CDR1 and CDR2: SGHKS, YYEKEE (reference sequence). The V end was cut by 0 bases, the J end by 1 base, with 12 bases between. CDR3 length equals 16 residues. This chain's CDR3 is CASSLGRGHGTDTQYF. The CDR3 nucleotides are TGTGCCAGCAGCTTGGGCAGGGGCCATGGCACAGATACGCAGTATTTT.

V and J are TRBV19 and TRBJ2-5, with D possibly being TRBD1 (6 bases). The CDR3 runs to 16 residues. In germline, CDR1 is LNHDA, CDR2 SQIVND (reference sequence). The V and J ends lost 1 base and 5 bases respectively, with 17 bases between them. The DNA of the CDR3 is TGTGCCAGTAGTATAGGGACAGTCCAAGGTCCCGAGACCCAGTACTTC. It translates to CASSIGTVQGPETQYF. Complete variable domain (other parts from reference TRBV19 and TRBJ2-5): DGGITQSPKYLFRKEGQNVTLSCEQNLNHDAMYWYRQDPGQGLRLIYYSQIVNDFQKGDIAEGYSVSREKKESFPLTVTSAQKNPTAFYLCASSIGTVQGPETQYFGPGTRLLVL.

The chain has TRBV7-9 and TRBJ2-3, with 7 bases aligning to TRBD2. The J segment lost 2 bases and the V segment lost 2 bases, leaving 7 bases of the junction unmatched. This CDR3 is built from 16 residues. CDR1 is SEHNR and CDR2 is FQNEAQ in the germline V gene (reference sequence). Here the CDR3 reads CASSLTGLGDTDTQYF. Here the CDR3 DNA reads TGTGCCAGCAGCTTAACTGGACTAGGGGACACAGATACGCAGTATTTT.

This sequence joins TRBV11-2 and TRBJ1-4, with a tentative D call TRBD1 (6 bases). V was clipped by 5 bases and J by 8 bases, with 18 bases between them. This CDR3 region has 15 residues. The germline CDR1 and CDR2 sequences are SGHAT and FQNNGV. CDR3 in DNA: TGTGCCAGCAGCCCTTATAGCGGGGGGCGGGAAAAACTGTTTTTT. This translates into CASSPYSGGREKLFF.

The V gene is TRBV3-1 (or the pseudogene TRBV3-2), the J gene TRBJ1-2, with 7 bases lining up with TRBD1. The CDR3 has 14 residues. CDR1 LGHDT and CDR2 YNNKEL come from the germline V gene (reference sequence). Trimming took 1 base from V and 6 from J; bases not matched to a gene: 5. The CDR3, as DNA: TGTGCCAGCAGCCAAGGGAGGGGGCGAAATGGCTACACCTTC. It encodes CASSQGRGRNGYTF.

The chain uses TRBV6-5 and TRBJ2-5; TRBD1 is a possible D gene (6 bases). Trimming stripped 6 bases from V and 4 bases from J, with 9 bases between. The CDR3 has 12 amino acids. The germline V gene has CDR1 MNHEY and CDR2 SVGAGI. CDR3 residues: CASRTRGETQYF. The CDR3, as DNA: TGTGCCAGCAGGACCAGGGGAGAGACCCAGTACTTC.

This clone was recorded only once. CDR3: CASSQETGFGYTF. The CDR3 region has the DNA TGCGCCAGCAGCCAAGAGACAGGGTTTGGCTACACCTTC. This chain joins TRBV4-1 and TRBJ1-2; 7 positions match TRBD1. The V segment lost 0 bases and the J segment 7 bases; nucleotides outside the gene matches: 2. The germline V gene has CDR1 MGHRA and CDR2 YSYEKL. The CDR3 spans 13 residues.